This T cell receptor (beta chain) was identified during a study of beta chain features in type 1 diabetes. The entirety of the isolated RNA underwent reverse transcription, so expressed TCRB transcripts were sequenced. The protocol was immunoSEQ multiplex PCR, while the TCRdb copy is restricted to in-frame clones and leaves out a portion. The sample lists 850,000 to 900,000 clones, roughly 15% occurring once. The source is a young woman in good health. Material for sequencing was naive CD4+ T cells from blood.

The CDR3 DNA reads as TGTGCCTGGAGTCCGCTAACCCCCCGAGACACCATATATTTT. Translation gives CAWSPLTPRDTIYF. The chain carries TRBV30 and TRBJ1-3; D is uncertain. This CDR3 spans 14 amino acids. In germline, CDR1 is GTSNPN, CDR2 SVGIG (reference sequence). With 2 bases removed from V and 8 bases from J, the gap between germline ends came to 16 bases.